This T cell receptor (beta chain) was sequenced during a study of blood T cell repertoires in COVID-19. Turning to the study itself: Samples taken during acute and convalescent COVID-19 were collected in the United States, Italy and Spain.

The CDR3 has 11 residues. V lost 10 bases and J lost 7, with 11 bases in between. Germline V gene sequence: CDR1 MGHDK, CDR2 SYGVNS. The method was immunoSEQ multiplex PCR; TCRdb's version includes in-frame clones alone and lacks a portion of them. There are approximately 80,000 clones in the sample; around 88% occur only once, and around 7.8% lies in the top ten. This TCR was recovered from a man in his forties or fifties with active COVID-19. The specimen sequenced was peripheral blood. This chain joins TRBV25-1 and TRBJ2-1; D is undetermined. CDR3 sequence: CATRLINEQFF. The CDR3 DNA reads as TGTGCCACTAGACTGATTAATGAGCAGTTCTTC.